This is a list of T cell receptor beta chains from one sample in a study of blood T cell repertoires in COVID-19. Using immunoSEQ multiplex PCR, the repertoire was profiled, and TCRdb retains in-frame clones only, with some absent. The table shows fewer than 250,000 clones, with 70% to 90% occurring only once. Sequenced sample: PBMCs or T cells enriched from blood (not recorded which). The receptors originated from a young woman who had recovered from COVID-19. Each CDR3 is given with its conserved first and last residue. Fields, in order: V gene, J gene, CDR3 length, clone size, D gene, CDR3 DNA, CDR3 protein. A D gene is named only where the DNA matches it firmly. Only part of the rows carry a size: once, few, many, or a class if the clone is expanded.

v_gene: TRBV4-1; j_gene: TRBJ1-1; len: 14; abundance: few; d_gene: TRBD1; CDR3nt: TGCGCCAGCAGTTCGACAGGGACGAACACTGAAGCTTTCTTT; CDR3aa: CASSSTGTNTEAFF
v_gene: TRBV12-3/TRBV12-4; j_gene: TRBJ2-2; len: 13; abundance: -; d_gene: -; CDR3nt: TGTGCCAGCCTACACAGAAACACCGGGGAGCTGTTTTTT; CDR3aa: CASLHRNTGELFF
v_gene: TRBV30; j_gene: TRBJ1-1; len: 12; abundance: -; d_gene: -; CDR3nt: TGTGCCTGGAGTGTACGTGTGGCCGAAGCTTTCTTT; CDR3aa: CAWSVRVAEAFF
v_gene: TRBV7-2; j_gene: TRBJ2-1; len: 15; abundance: -; d_gene: TRBD2; CDR3nt: TGTGCCAGCAGCTCATTTAGCGGGGGGGCCGGCGGACAGTTCTTC; CDR3aa: CASSSFSGGAGGQFF
v_gene: TRBV12-5; j_gene: TRBJ2-5; len: 17; abundance: -; d_gene: -; CDR3nt: TGTGCTAGTGGTTTGCCACCGGGACTTGGGGATCAAGAGACCCAGTACTTC; CDR3aa: CASGLPPGLGDQETQYF
v_gene: TRBV6-1; j_gene: TRBJ2-1; len: 11; abundance: -; d_gene: -; CDR3nt: TGTGCCAGCAGTGATTTGGCTGAGCAGTTCTTC; CDR3aa: CASSDLAEQFF
v_gene: TRBV9; j_gene: TRBJ1-3; len: 16; abundance: few; d_gene: -; CDR3nt: TGTGCCAGCAGCGCCCAACTACAGGATACTGGAAACACCATATATTTT; CDR3aa: CASSAQLQDTGNTIYF
v_gene: TRBV10-3; j_gene: TRBJ1-2; len: 8; abundance: -; d_gene: -; CDR3nt: TGTGCCATCGGGGCCAGGATCTTC; CDR3aa: CAIGARIF
v_gene: TRBV5-5; j_gene: TRBJ1-2; len: 14; abundance: -; d_gene: TRBD1; CDR3nt: TGTGCCAGCAGCCTGGAGACAGGGCGCGACTGGTACACCTTC; CDR3aa: CASSLETGRDWYTF
v_gene: TRBV5-1; j_gene: TRBJ2-3; len: 15; abundance: -; d_gene: -; CDR3nt: TGCGCCAGCAGCTCAATGACAAAGAGCACAGATACGCAGTATTTT; CDR3aa: CASSSMTKSTDTQYF
v_gene: TRBV5-4; j_gene: TRBJ2-7; len: 14; abundance: -; d_gene: TRBD1; CDR3nt: TGTGCCAGCAGCTTGGGACAGGGACCCTACGAGCAGTACTTC; CDR3aa: CASSLGQGPYEQYF
v_gene: TRBV11-2; j_gene: TRBJ2-1; len: 12; abundance: -; d_gene: -; CDR3nt: TGTGCCAGCAGCCCCCCCACTAAGGAGCAGTTCTTC; CDR3aa: CASSPPTKEQFF
v_gene: TRBV9; j_gene: TRBJ1-6; len: 14; abundance: -; d_gene: -; CDR3nt: TGTGCCAGCAGCGAAACAGGTGCCAATTCACCCCTCCACTTT; CDR3aa: CASSETGANSPLHF
v_gene: TRBV5-1; j_gene: TRBJ2-5; len: 16; abundance: -; d_gene: TRBD2; CDR3nt: TGCGCCAGCAGCCCCCGGGTAGCGGGGGGCCAAGAGACCCAGTACTTC; CDR3aa: CASSPRVAGGQETQYF
v_gene: TRBV28; j_gene: TRBJ1-2; len: 15; abundance: few; d_gene: TRBD1; CDR3nt: TGTGCCAGCATCCAGGGACAGGGCGCTAACTATGGCTACACCTTC; CDR3aa: CASIQGQGANYGYTF
v_gene: TRBV19; j_gene: TRBJ2-5; len: 14; abundance: -; d_gene: -; CDR3nt: TGTGCCAGTAGTATGATGAGGGACCAAGAGACCCAGTACTTC; CDR3aa: CASSMMRDQETQYF
v_gene: TRBV5-4; j_gene: TRBJ1-4; len: 14; abundance: -; d_gene: -; CDR3nt: TGTGCCAGCAGCTTGGGCGGGGGTAAGGAAAAACTGTTTTTT; CDR3aa: CASSLGGGKEKLFF
v_gene: TRBV7-3; j_gene: TRBJ1-2; len: 14; abundance: -; d_gene: -; CDR3nt: TGTGCCAGCAGCTTACAACTGGGCGCTCGGGGCTACACCTTC; CDR3aa: CASSLQLGARGYTF
v_gene: TRBV19; j_gene: TRBJ1-5; len: 16; abundance: -; d_gene: TRBD1; CDR3nt: TGTGCCACCCGGGACAGGGTGTATAGAGGTGATCAGCCCCAGCATTTT; CDR3aa: CATRDRVYRGDQPQHF
v_gene: TRBV7-2; j_gene: TRBJ1-1; len: 17; abundance: -; d_gene: TRBD1; CDR3nt: TGTGCCAGCAGCTTATTTGGTCCGGGAGGGGGCGGCACTGAAGCTTTCTTT; CDR3aa: CASSLFGPGGGGTEAFF
v_gene: TRBV7-6; j_gene: TRBJ2-1; len: 15; abundance: -; d_gene: -; CDR3nt: TGTGCCAGCAGCCCCGAGGCGGTTAGTTACAATGAGCAGTTCTTC; CDR3aa: CASSPEAVSYNEQFF
v_gene: TRBV4-1; j_gene: TRBJ2-6; len: 19; abundance: -; d_gene: TRBD2; CDR3nt: TGCGCCAGCAGCCAAGCCGTAGCGGGGGGTATCTCTGGGGCCAACGTCCTGACTTTC; CDR3aa: CASSQAVAGGISGANVLTF
v_gene: TRBV7-9; j_gene: TRBJ1-1; len: 14; abundance: -; d_gene: -; CDR3nt: TGTGCCAGCAGCCCCAACCCGACACTCACTGAAGCTTTCTTT; CDR3aa: CASSPNPTLTEAFF
v_gene: TRBV27; j_gene: TRBJ1-5; len: 17; abundance: -; d_gene: TRBD1; CDR3nt: TGTGCCAGCAGTATGACAGGGGGCCTTTATAGCAATCAGCCCCAGCATTTT; CDR3aa: CASSMTGGLYSNQPQHF
v_gene: TRBV9; j_gene: TRBJ1-3; len: 15; abundance: once; d_gene: -; CDR3nt: TGTGCCAGCAATAGCGGGACATACTCTGGAAACACCATATATTTT; CDR3aa: CASNSGTYSGNTIYF
v_gene: TRBV27; j_gene: TRBJ1-1; len: 12; abundance: -; d_gene: TRBD1; CDR3nt: TGTGCCAGCAGTACAGGGGGCACTGAAGCTTTCTTT; CDR3aa: CASSTGGTEAFF
v_gene: TRBV29-1; j_gene: TRBJ2-3; len: 14; abundance: few; d_gene: TRBD1; CDR3nt: TGCAGCGTTGAAGGACAGGGGATCACAGATACGCAGTATTTT; CDR3aa: CSVEGQGITDTQYF
v_gene: TRBV5-5; j_gene: TRBJ1-2; len: 14; abundance: -; d_gene: -; CDR3nt: TGTGCCAGCAGCTTAGCGACAGCTTCCTATGGCTACACCTTC; CDR3aa: CASSLATASYGYTF
v_gene: TRBV29-1; j_gene: TRBJ1-1; len: 12; abundance: -; d_gene: TRBD1; CDR3nt: TGCAGCGTTAACAGGGGTCGGGCTGAAGCTTTCTTT; CDR3aa: CSVNRGRAEAFF
v_gene: TRBV5-1; j_gene: TRBJ1-1; len: 16; abundance: -; d_gene: -; CDR3nt: TGCGCCAGCAGCCCGGCCAGGGGCGCAGGGTCATCTGAAGCTTTCTTT; CDR3aa: CASSPARGAGSSEAFF
v_gene: TRBV6-5; j_gene: TRBJ1-3; len: 15; abundance: -; d_gene: TRBD1; CDR3nt: TGTGCCAGCAGTCCTCGACAGGGGGCAGGAAACACCATATATTTT; CDR3aa: CASSPRQGAGNTIYF
v_gene: TRBV27; j_gene: TRBJ1-6; len: 12; abundance: -; d_gene: -; CDR3nt: TGTGCCAGCGCCTTACGCGATTCACCCCTCCACTTT; CDR3aa: CASALRDSPLHF
v_gene: TRBV9; j_gene: TRBJ2-6; len: 15; abundance: -; d_gene: TRBD2; CDR3nt: TGTGCCAGCAGCGTCGGGACTAGCGGGGCCAACGTCCTGACTTTC; CDR3aa: CASSVGTSGANVLTF
v_gene: TRBV27; j_gene: TRBJ2-7; len: 18; abundance: once; d_gene: TRBD2; CDR3nt: TGTGCCAGCAGTTCCCAGAAGGTTAGCGGGGCCGCCACCTACGAGCAGTACTTC; CDR3aa: CASSSQKVSGAATYEQYF
v_gene: TRBV4-1; j_gene: TRBJ2-5; len: 15; abundance: -; d_gene: -; CDR3nt: TGCGCCAGCAGCCTGAGACAGGGGAGGGAGGAGACCCAGTACTTC; CDR3aa: CASSLRQGREETQYF
v_gene: TRBV27; j_gene: TRBJ2-3; len: 16; abundance: -; d_gene: TRBD2; CDR3nt: TGTGCCAGCAAAAAGCTAGCGGGGGGCAGCACAGATACGCAGTATTTT; CDR3aa: CASKKLAGGSTDTQYF
v_gene: TRBV6-5; j_gene: TRBJ2-7; len: 15; abundance: -; d_gene: -; CDR3nt: TGTGCCAGCAGCCCCCCCCCGGGACACTCCTACGAGCAGTACTTC; CDR3aa: CASSPPPGHSYEQYF
v_gene: TRBV24-1; j_gene: TRBJ2-1; len: 16; abundance: -; d_gene: -; CDR3nt: TGTGCCACCAGTGCATACGGGTCTAGCTCCTACAATGAGCAGTTCTTC; CDR3aa: CATSAYGSSSYNEQFF
v_gene: TRBV30; j_gene: TRBJ1-4; len: 13; abundance: -; d_gene: -; CDR3nt: TGTGCCTGGAGTGTAGGGGGTACTGAAAAACTGTTTTTT; CDR3aa: CAWSVGGTEKLFF
v_gene: TRBV7-9; j_gene: TRBJ1-2; len: 11; abundance: -; d_gene: -; CDR3nt: TGTGCCAGCGACGGGGATGACGGCTACACCTTC; CDR3aa: CASDGDDGYTF
v_gene: TRBV11-2; j_gene: TRBJ2-7; len: 18; abundance: -; d_gene: TRBD2; CDR3nt: TGTGCCAGCAGCGCTTTAGAAGGGGGACTAGGGCGATCCTACGAGCAGTACTTC; CDR3aa: CASSALEGGLGRSYEQYF
v_gene: TRBV10-1; j_gene: TRBJ1-5; len: 13; abundance: -; d_gene: -; CDR3nt: TGCGCCAGCAGTGCCTTTACAGCGGGGCCCCAGCATTTT; CDR3aa: CASSAFTAGPQHF
v_gene: TRBV15; j_gene: TRBJ1-6; len: 19; abundance: -; d_gene: TRBD1; CDR3nt: TGTGCCACCAGCAGAGATTTCTTTCGACGGGACAGGGGGCGGCGAACCCTCCACTTT; CDR3aa: CATSRDFFRRDRGRRTLHF
v_gene: TRBV6-5; j_gene: TRBJ2-1; len: 14; abundance: -; d_gene: TRBD1; CDR3nt: TGTGCCAGCAGTTCCGGGACAGGCATCAATGAGCAGTTCTTC; CDR3aa: CASSSGTGINEQFF
v_gene: TRBV30; j_gene: TRBJ1-5; len: 14; abundance: -; d_gene: -; CDR3nt: TGTGCCTGGAGTGAGCTTAGGGAGATCCAGCCCCAGCATTTT; CDR3aa: CAWSELREIQPQHF
v_gene: TRBV4-2; j_gene: TRBJ2-1; len: 16; abundance: -; d_gene: TRBD2; CDR3nt: TGTGCCAGCAGCCATGAAGCGGGGAGCTCCTACAATGAGCAGTTCTTC; CDR3aa: CASSHEAGSSYNEQFF
v_gene: TRBV30; j_gene: TRBJ2-2; len: 14; abundance: -; d_gene: TRBD1; CDR3nt: TGTGCCTGGAATAGGGGGCTGTACACCGGGGAGCTGTTTTTT; CDR3aa: CAWNRGLYTGELFF
v_gene: TRBV30; j_gene: TRBJ2-7; len: 13; abundance: -; d_gene: -; CDR3nt: TGTGCCTGGAATCAGATCTTCTCCTACGAGCAGTACTTC; CDR3aa: CAWNQIFSYEQYF
v_gene: TRBV5-1; j_gene: TRBJ2-5; len: 14; abundance: -; d_gene: -; CDR3nt: TGCGCCAGCAGCTTGGAGGCGGCGAAAGAGACCCAGTACTTC; CDR3aa: CASSLEAAKETQYF
v_gene: TRBV6-5; j_gene: TRBJ2-7; len: 14; abundance: -; d_gene: TRBD1; CDR3nt: TGTGCCAGCAGTTACTCGTACAGGGGTTACGAGCAGTACTTC; CDR3aa: CASSYSYRGYEQYF
v_gene: TRBV30; j_gene: TRBJ1-5; len: 14; abundance: -; d_gene: -; CDR3nt: TGTGCCTGGAGTGCCGACAGGCCGCATCAGCCCCAGCATTTT; CDR3aa: CAWSADRPHQPQHF
v_gene: TRBV2; j_gene: TRBJ1-5; len: 13; abundance: -; d_gene: -; CDR3nt: TGTGCCAGCAGTGGAGAGGGAAATCAGCCCCAGCATTTT; CDR3aa: CASSGEGNQPQHF
v_gene: TRBV5-1; j_gene: TRBJ2-5; len: 14; abundance: -; d_gene: -; CDR3nt: TGCGCCAGCAGCCTGGGACAAGTCCAAGAGACCCAGTACTTC; CDR3aa: CASSLGQVQETQYF
v_gene: TRBV10-3; j_gene: TRBJ1-2; len: 13; abundance: -; d_gene: -; CDR3nt: TGTGCCATCAGTGAAGGGCGGGCCTATGGCTACACCTTC; CDR3aa: CAISEGRAYGYTF
v_gene: TRBV5-6; j_gene: TRBJ1-2; len: 16; abundance: few; d_gene: -; CDR3nt: TGTGCCAGCAGCTTGCGCGTGACACGCTCTAACTATGGCTACACCTTC; CDR3aa: CASSLRVTRSNYGYTF